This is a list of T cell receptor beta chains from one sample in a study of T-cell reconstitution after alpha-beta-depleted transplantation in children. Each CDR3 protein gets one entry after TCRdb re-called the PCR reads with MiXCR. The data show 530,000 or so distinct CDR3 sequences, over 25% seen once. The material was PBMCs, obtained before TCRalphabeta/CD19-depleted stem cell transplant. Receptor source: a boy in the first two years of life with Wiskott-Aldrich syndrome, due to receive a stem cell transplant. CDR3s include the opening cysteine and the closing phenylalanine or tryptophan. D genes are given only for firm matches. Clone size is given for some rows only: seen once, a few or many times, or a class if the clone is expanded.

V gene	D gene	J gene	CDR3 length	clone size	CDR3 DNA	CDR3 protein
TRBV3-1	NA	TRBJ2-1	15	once	TGTGCCAGCAGCCAAGGTAACGGGTTTTTGGATGAGCAGTTCTTC	CASSQGNGFLDEQFF
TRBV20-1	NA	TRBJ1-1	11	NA	TGCAGTGCTGACTTGAACACTGAAGCTTTCTTT	CSADLNTEAFF
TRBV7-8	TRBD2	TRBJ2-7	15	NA	TGTGCCAGCAGCTTAGCTATCAGCGGGAGAGACGAGCAGTACTTC	CASSLAISGRDEQYF
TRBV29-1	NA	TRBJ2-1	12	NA	TGCAGCTCTGGAAGGGGTGGGGATGAGCAGTTCTTC	CSSGRGGDEQFF
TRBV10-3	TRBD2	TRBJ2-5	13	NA	TGTGCCATCAGACTAGCGGGAGGGGAGACCCAGTACTTC	CAIRLAGGETQYF
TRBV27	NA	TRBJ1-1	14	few	TGTGCCAGCAGTTTCGGGGGAACGAGAACTGAAGCTTTCTTT	CASSFGGTRTEAFF
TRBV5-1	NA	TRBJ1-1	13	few	TGCGCCAGCAGCTTGTTGGGGTCGGCTGAAGCTTTCTTT	CASSLLGSAEAFF
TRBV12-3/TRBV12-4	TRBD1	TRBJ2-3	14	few	TGTGCCAGCAGTTTACCACAGGGGAGAGATACGCAGTATTTT	CASSLPQGRDTQYF
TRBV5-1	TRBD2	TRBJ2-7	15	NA	TGCGCCAGCAGCTCGCAACTAGCGGGGAGCTACGAGCAGTACTTC	CASSSQLAGSYEQYF
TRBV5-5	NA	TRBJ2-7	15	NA	TGTGCCAGCAGCTTGGTGCGGACTCAGCCTCGGGAGCAGTACTTC	CASSLVRTQPREQYF
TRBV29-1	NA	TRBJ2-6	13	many	TGCAGCGTTACGGACTCTGGGGCCAACGTCCTGACTTTC	CSVTDSGANVLTF
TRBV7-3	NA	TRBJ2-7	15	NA	TGTGCCAGCAGCCGGAGGACAGTGGGCCCCTACGACCAGTACTTC	CASSRRTVGPYDQYF
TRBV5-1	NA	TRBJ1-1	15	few	TGCGCCAGCAGCTCCGGGGGGGGGAGGAACACTGAAGCTTTCTTT	CASSSGGGRNTEAFF
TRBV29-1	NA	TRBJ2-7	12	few	TGCAGCGTTGAAAATCATGCTTACGAGCAGTACTTC	CSVENHAYEQYF
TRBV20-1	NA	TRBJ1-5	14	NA	TGCAGTGCTAGAGCGAATCGAGAAAATCAGCCCCAGCATTTT	CSARANRENQPQHF
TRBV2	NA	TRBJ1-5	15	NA	TGTGCCAGCGGAACAGGGCGGGAGTCCAATCAGCCCCAGCATTTT	CASGTGRESNQPQHF
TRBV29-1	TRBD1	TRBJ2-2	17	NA	TGCAGCGCTATTCTGGCCTCGGGACAGGGCGGCACCGGGGAGCTGTTTTTT	CSAILASGQGGTGELFF
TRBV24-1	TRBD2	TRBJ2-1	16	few	TGTGCCACCAGTGATTTTTCTAGCGGGGCATACAATGAGCAGTTCTTC	CATSDFSSGAYNEQFF
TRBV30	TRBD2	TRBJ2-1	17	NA	TGTGCCTGGACCTGGGGACTACTAGCGGGAGGAAGGAATGAGCAGTTCTTC	CAWTWGLLAGGRNEQFF
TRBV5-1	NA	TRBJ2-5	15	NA	TGCGCCAGCAGCCCGACGGTAGTCCCGTTAGGGACCCAGTACTTC	CASSPTVVPLGTQYF
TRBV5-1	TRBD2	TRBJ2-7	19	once	TGCGCCAGCAGCCTAGTCGGAGCCGGGACTAGCGCTACCTCCTACGAGCAGTACTTC	CASSLVGAGTSATSYEQYF
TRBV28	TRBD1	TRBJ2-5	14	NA	TGTGCCAGCAGGGGGGACAGGCTGCCTAGGACCCAGTACTTC	CASRGDRLPRTQYF
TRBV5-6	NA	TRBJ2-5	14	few	TGTGCCAGCAGCTTGGGGCAGGTGGGAGAGACCCAGTACTTC	CASSLGQVGETQYF
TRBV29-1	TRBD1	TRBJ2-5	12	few	TGCAGCGGACAGGGGCCCCAAGAGACCCAGTACTTC	CSGQGPQETQYF
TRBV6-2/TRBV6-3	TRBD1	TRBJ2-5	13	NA	TGTGCCAGCCGGGACAGGGGAGGAGAGACCCAGTACTTC	CASRDRGGETQYF
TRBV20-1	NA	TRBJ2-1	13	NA	TGCAGTGCCCCCCGGACCTCGAACAATGAGCAGTTCTTC	CSAPRTSNNEQFF
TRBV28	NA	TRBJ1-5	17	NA	TGTGCCAGCAGTCAATCTGACGGCCCTCCTAGCAATCAGCCCCAGCATTTT	CASSQSDGPPSNQPQHF
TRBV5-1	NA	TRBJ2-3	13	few	TGCGCCAGCAGCTTGTATGGAGCAGATACGCAGTATTTT	CASSLYGADTQYF
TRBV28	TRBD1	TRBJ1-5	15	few	TGTGCCAGCAGCTTAAGAAAGGGGGCATATCAGCCCCAGCATTTT	CASSLRKGAYQPQHF
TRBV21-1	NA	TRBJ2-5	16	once	TGTGCCAGCAGCAAAGGGGGGGACAGGGGCCAAGAGACCCAGTACTTC	CASSKGGDRGQETQYF
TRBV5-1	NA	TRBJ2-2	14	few	TGCGCCAGCAGCTTTTTACCCGGGGCCGGGGAGCTGTTTTTT	CASSFLPGAGELFF
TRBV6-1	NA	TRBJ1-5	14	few	TGTGCCAGCAGTGAGCACAGGGGCAATCAGCCCCAGCATTTT	CASSEHRGNQPQHF
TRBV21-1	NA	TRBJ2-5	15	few	TGTGCCAGCAGCAAAGTCAGACTAGCGTTTCAGACCCAGTACTTC	CASSKVRLAFQTQYF
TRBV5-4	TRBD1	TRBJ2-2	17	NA	TGTGCCAGCAGCCTTTACAGGGGGCGAAGTAAAACCGGGGAGCTGTTTTTT	CASSLYRGRSKTGELFF
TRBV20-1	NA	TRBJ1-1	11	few	TGCAGTGCCCCGGTGTACACTGAAGCTTTCTTT	CSAPVYTEAFF
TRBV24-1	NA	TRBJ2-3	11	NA	TGTGCCACCTCAGAGGCGGATACGCAGTATTTT	CATSEADTQYF
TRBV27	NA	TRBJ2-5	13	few	TGTGCCAGCCTCGGACAGGGAGGGGAGACCCAGTACTTC	CASLGQGGETQYF
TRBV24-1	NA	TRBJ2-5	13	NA	TGTGCCACCCGGAGAGGGGGGCTTGAGACCCAGTACTTC	CATRRGGLETQYF
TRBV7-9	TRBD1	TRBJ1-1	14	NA	TGTGCCAGCAGTCAGACAGGGACGAACACTGAAGCTTTCTTT	CASSQTGTNTEAFF
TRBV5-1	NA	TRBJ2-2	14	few	TGCGCCAGCAGCGTCTCAGTGAACACCGGGGAGCTGTTTTTT	CASSVSVNTGELFF
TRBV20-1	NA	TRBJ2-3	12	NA	TGCAGTGGGGGGGAAAGTCGGCATACGCAGTATTTT	CSGGESRHTQYF
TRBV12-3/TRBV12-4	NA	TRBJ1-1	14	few	TGTGCCAGCAGACCCGGGTCCCGGAACACTGAAGCTTTCTTT	CASRPGSRNTEAFF